This T cell receptor beta chain was found in a study of technical replicates of blood from a few donors. Germline assignment: CDR1 SQVTM and CDR2 ANQGSEA. Trimming cost V 4 bases and J 1 base, with 7 bases left between them. The CDR3 has 12 residues. Clones were read by immunoSEQ multiplex PCR, and TCRdb kept only the in-frame ones, dropping some. The sample contains some 62,000 clones, 85% to 90% of which appear only once. J is TRBJ1-1 and V is TRBV29-1; D might be TRBD1 (5 bases). The source material was PBMCs. The TCR originated in a human donor in good health. Some clones in this sample may be carry-over from other donors' samples. The CDR3 region is CSVAGSNTEAFF. DNA of the CDR3: TGCAGCGTTGCAGGGTCGAACACTGAAGCTTTCTTT.